Listed below are T cell receptor beta chains from one sample, sequenced in a study of blood T cell repertoires in COVID-19. The protocol was immunoSEQ multiplex PCR, while the TCRdb copy is restricted to in-frame clones and leaves out a portion. Among 250,000 to 350,000 clones listed, nearly 90% were seen once. Sequencing input: PBMCs or T cells enriched from blood (not recorded which). The receptors derive from a woman in her 30s who had recovered from COVID-19. CDR3s include the opening cysteine and the closing phenylalanine or tryptophan. The D gene is left open where the match is weak. Clone size is given for some rows only: seen once, a few or many times, or a class if the clone is expanded.

d_gene	abundance	v_gene	j_gene	CDR3nt	CDR3aa
NA	NA	TRBV19	TRBJ1-2	TGTGCCAGTAGTTTCCTCCCTCGACAGGCGGGCTACACCTTC	CASSFLPRQAGYTF
TRBD2	NA	TRBV18	TRBJ2-3	TGTGCCAGCTCCTACACCGGACTAGCGGGGGAGGGAGATACGCAGTATTTT	CASSYTGLAGEGDTQYF
TRBD1	NA	TRBV6-1	TRBJ1-2	TGTGCCAGCAGTGAAGCGAGGGGGCCCAACTATGGCTACACCTTC	CASSEARGPNYGYTF
NA	NA	TRBV5-4	TRBJ2-2	TGTGCCAGCAGCTTGTGGAGGGTTGGCGGGGAGCTGTTTTTT	CASSLWRVGGELFF
TRBD1	NA	TRBV18	TRBJ1-1	TGTGCCAGCTCACCGCTTCAGGGGGCGAGAAGGTCTGAAGCTTTCTTT	CASSPLQGARRSEAFF
NA	NA	TRBV9	TRBJ1-4	TGTGCCAGCAGCCCCCTCCGGGGACTCCCCGTGGGGTATGAAAAACTGTTTTTT	CASSPLRGLPVGYEKLFF
NA	NA	TRBV24-1	TRBJ2-5	TGTGCCACCAGTCGGAAGGGGGGGGAGACCCAGTACTTC	CATSRKGGETQYF
TRBD2	once	TRBV5-1	TRBJ2-3	TGCGCCAGCAGCTTTACTAGCGGGACCTTCACAGATACGCAGTATTTT	CASSFTSGTFTDTQYF
TRBD1	NA	TRBV9	TRBJ1-1	TGTGCCAGCAGTAGGACAGGGAGAAACACTGAAGCTTTCTTT	CASSRTGRNTEAFF
TRBD2	NA	TRBV27	TRBJ2-3	TGTGCCAGCAGTTTGGGACTAGCGAGCACAGATACGCAGTATTTT	CASSLGLASTDTQYF
TRBD1	NA	TRBV5-6	TRBJ1-2	TGTGCCAGCAGCGTGGGACAGGGGTTTTCCGGCTACACCTTC	CASSVGQGFSGYTF
NA	NA	TRBV7-9	TRBJ1-2	TGTGCCAGCAGCTTAGATGGGGGCGGCGGCTACACCTTC	CASSLDGGGGYTF
TRBD1	NA	TRBV5-1	TRBJ1-2	TGCGCCAGCAGTTCCCCTGACAGGGGGCATGGCTACACCTTC	CASSSPDRGHGYTF
NA	NA	TRBV15	TRBJ1-4	TGTGCCACCAGGCCAACAGGGTCCCGAGGGGAAAAACTGTTTTTT	CATRPTGSRGEKLFF
NA	NA	TRBV5-6	TRBJ2-7	TGTGCCAGCAGCGGCCGTGAGACTAGTGTCTACGAGCAGTACTTC	CASSGRETSVYEQYF
NA	NA	TRBV12-3/TRBV12-4	TRBJ2-4	TGTGCCAGCAGTTGGAGTCGGAACATTCAGTACTTC	CASSWSRNIQYF
NA	NA	TRBV7-3	TRBJ1-1	TGTGCCAGCAGCTTAAGACCCGCAGGGCAGAACACTGAAGCTTTCTTT	CASSLRPAGQNTEAFF
NA	NA	TRBV6-1	TRBJ1-2	TGTGCCAGCAGTGAAACGACAATTACATGGATTGGCTACACCTTC	CASSETTITWIGYTF
NA	NA	TRBV9	TRBJ2-3	TGTGCCAGCAGCTTCCCCTCCCTGGGCGACACAGATACGCAGTATTTT	CASSFPSLGDTDTQYF
NA	NA	TRBV12-3/TRBV12-4	TRBJ1-1	TGTGCCAGCAGTTTAGACCGGGACACTGAAGCTTTCTTT	CASSLDRDTEAFF
NA	few	TRBV30	TRBJ1-3	TGTGCCTGGATATACTCTGGAAACACCATATATTTT	CAWIYSGNTIYF
TRBD1	NA	TRBV28	TRBJ1-4	TGTGCCAGCAGGTCCGGGACAGGGGGGGAAAAACTGTTTTTT	CASRSGTGGEKLFF
NA	few	TRBV6-1	TRBJ2-1	TGTGCCAGCAGTGAGGCGGCAGATACCTACAATGAGCAGTTCTTC	CASSEAADTYNEQFF
NA	NA	TRBV4-3	TRBJ1-2	TGCGCCAGCAGCCAAAGTACAGCGGGTAATCTCCATGGCTACACCTTC	CASSQSTAGNLHGYTF
NA	NA	TRBV28	TRBJ1-2	TGTGCCAGCAGTCGAGGAGATGGCTACACCTTC	CASSRGDGYTF
TRBD1	once	TRBV10-2	TRBJ1-2	TGCGCCACCCACCCTACCGGGACAGGGGTCTATGGCTACACCTTC	CATHPTGTGVYGYTF
NA	few	TRBV19	TRBJ1-1	TGTGCCATTTCCCCCCGAGGGCCGAACACTGAAGCTTTCTTT	CAISPRGPNTEAFF
NA	NA	TRBV30	TRBJ2-5	TGTGCCTGGAGTGATTTGAGAGAGACCCAGTACTTC	CAWSDLRETQYF
NA	NA	TRBV7-9	TRBJ2-3	TGTGCCAGCGGGAGACGACCCTTAGATACGCAGTATTTT	CASGRRPLDTQYF
TRBD1	NA	TRBV7-6	TRBJ1-1	TGTGCCAGCAGCTCCCCCGGGACAGGGGACACTGAAGCTTTCTTT	CASSSPGTGDTEAFF
NA	NA	TRBV5-1	TRBJ2-1	TGCGCCAGCAGCTTGGGCAGTGGGACTTACAATGAGCAGTTCTTC	CASSLGSGTYNEQFF
TRBD2	NA	TRBV4-3	TRBJ2-3	TGCGCCAGCAGCCACGAGTGGCGGGGGAGCACAGATACGCAGTATTTT	CASSHEWRGSTDTQYF
NA	NA	TRBV7-9	TRBJ2-1	TGTGCCAGTCAGGGCTATCGCAATGAGCAGTTCTTC	CASQGYRNEQFF
NA	NA	TRBV2	TRBJ1-6	TGTGCCAGCAGTGACCCCCAGGGCTCCGGGTCACCCCTCCACTTT	CASSDPQGSGSPLHF
NA	NA	TRBV21-1	TRBJ2-2	TGTGCCAGCAGCAAGGGGTCCCTGGGGACAGGTACAACTTACACCGGGGAGCTGTTTTTT	CASSKGSLGTGTTYTGELFF
NA	NA	TRBV9	TRBJ1-2	TGTGCCAGCAGCGTAGATCCAAGCCCTAACTATGGCTACACCTTC	CASSVDPSPNYGYTF
TRBD1	NA	TRBV7-2	TRBJ1-6	TGTGCCAGCAACGAAGGGGACAGGGGGGATAATTCACCCCTCCACTTT	CASNEGDRGDNSPLHF
NA	NA	TRBV11-3	TRBJ2-7	TGTGCCAGCAGCCTACAGGGTAACGACAGGTCCTACGAGCAGTACTTC	CASSLQGNDRSYEQYF
TRBD2	few	TRBV27	TRBJ2-1	TGTGCCAGCAGTTTAGGACTAGGGTCGGATGAGCAGTTCTTC	CASSLGLGSDEQFF
TRBD1	once	TRBV6-2/TRBV6-3	TRBJ2-1	TGTGCCAGCAGCCAGGGGACAGGGGAGATCGTCCAGTTCTTC	CASSQGTGEIVQFF
NA	NA	TRBV28	TRBJ1-2	TGTGCCAGCAGTTTATTGGGCCTTTCCAACTCTTTCCCAGGGCTCTATGGCTACACCTTC	CASSLLGLSNSFPGLYGYTF
NA	NA	TRBV4-1	TRBJ1-4	TGCGCCAGCAGCCAAGAATCCAGGATTAATGAAAAACTGTTTTTT	CASSQESRINEKLFF
NA	NA	TRBV6-2/TRBV6-3	TRBJ2-7	TGTGCCAGCAGTTACCCCCCTAGCACCCTTCAGAACGAGCAGTACTTC	CASSYPPSTLQNEQYF
TRBD2	NA	TRBV7-9	TRBJ2-1	TGTGCCAGCAGTTGGCCAAGCGGGAGGGCCCTCAATGAGCAGTTCTTC	CASSWPSGRALNEQFF
NA	NA	TRBV30	TRBJ2-7	TGTGCCTGGACCGAACATGGACAGACCTACGAGCAGTACTTC	CAWTEHGQTYEQYF
TRBD2	NA	TRBV27	TRBJ2-5	TGTGCCAGCAGTTTATCTAGCGGGGCTCCGAGGGAGACCCAGTACTTC	CASSLSSGAPRETQYF